Shown below are 2 T cell receptor beta chains from a single sample sequenced in a study of cytomegalovirus exposure and HLA in healthy donors. Both 60 Vbeta primers and 13 Jbeta primers went into the PCR. Here immunoSEQ multiplex PCR was the method, and the copy in TCRdb shows in-frame clones only, minus some. The profile shows about 72,000 clones, roughly 77% of them singletons. The source material was PBMCs. These receptors were obtained from a human donor in good health.

V and J are TRBV6-6 and TRBJ2-2, with D possibly TRBD1 on 6 matching bases. Trimming took off 8 bases at V and 5 bases at J, with 9 bases between the two ends. This CDR3 comprises 12 residues. The germline V gene has CDR1 MNHNY and CDR2 SVGAGI (reference sequence). CDR3 sequence reads: CASETGTGELFF. The CDR3 DNA follows: TGTGCCAGCGAAACAGGGACCGGGGAGCTGTTTTTT.

This clone occurred a few times. This chain links TRBV6-1 with TRBJ2-7; TRBD1 matches 8 bases. The CDR3 totals 14 residues. The germline V gene encodes CDR1 MNHNS and CDR2 SASEGT. After removal of 5 bases from V and 3 bases from J, the junction contained 6 bases not matched to a gene. The CDR3 coding sequence is TGTGCCAGCAGTAACACAGGGGGATTCTACGAGCAGTACTTC. This translates into CASSNTGGFYEQYF.